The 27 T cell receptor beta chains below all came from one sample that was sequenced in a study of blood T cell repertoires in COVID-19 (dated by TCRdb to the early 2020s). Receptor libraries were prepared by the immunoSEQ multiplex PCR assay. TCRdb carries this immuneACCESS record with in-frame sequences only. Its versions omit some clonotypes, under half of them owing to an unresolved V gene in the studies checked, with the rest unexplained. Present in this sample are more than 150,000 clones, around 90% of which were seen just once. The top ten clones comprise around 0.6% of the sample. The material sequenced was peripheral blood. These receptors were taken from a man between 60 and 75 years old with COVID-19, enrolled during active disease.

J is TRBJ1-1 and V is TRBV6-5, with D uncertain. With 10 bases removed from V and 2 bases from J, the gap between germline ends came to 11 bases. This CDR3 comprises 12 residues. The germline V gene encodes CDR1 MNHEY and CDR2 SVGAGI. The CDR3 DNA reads TGTGCCACCCATTCCTATAACACTGAAGCTTTCTTT. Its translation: CATHSYNTEAFF.

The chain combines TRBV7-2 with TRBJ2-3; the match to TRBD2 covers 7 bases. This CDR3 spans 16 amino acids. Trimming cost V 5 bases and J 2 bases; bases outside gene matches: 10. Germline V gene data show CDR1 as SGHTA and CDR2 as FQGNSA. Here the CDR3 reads CASSLQPTSITDTQYF. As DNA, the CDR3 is TGTGCCAGCAGCCTCCAACCGACTAGCATCACAGATACGCAGTATTTT.

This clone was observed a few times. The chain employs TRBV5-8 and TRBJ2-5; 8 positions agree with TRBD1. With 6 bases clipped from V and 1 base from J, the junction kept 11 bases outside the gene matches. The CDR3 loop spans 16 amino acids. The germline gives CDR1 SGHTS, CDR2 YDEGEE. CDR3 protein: CASTSTGQGIQETQYF. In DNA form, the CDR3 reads TGTGCCAGCACTTCAACCGGACAGGGTATCCAAGAGACCCAGTACTTC.

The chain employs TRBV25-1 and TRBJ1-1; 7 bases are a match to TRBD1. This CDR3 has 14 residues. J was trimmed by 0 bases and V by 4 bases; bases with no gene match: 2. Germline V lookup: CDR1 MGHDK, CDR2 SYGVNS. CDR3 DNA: TGTGCCAGCAGTGGCAGGGGGATGAACACTGAAGCTTTCTTT. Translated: CASSGRGMNTEAFF.

The CDR3: CASSLMTGVGYGYTF. In DNA, the CDR3 is TGTGCCAGCAGCTTAATGACAGGGGTTGGCTATGGCTACACCTTC. This chain connects TRBV7-2 to TRBJ1-2; 8 bases are shared with TRBD1. This CDR3 is built from 15 residues. The germline V gene encodes CDR1 SGHTA and CDR2 FQGNSA. Trimming cost V 2 bases and J 4 bases; bases outside gene matches: 6.

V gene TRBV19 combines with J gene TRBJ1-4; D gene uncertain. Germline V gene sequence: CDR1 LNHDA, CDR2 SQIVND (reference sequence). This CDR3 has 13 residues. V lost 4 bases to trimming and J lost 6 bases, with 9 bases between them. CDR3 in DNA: TGTGCCAGTAGTAGGGTGGAGGATGAAAAACTGTTTTTT. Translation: CASSRVEDEKLFF.

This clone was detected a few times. The CDR3 region has the DNA TGTGCCAGCAGTTCCGCTAGCGGGGGGGCCTACAATGAGCAGTTCTTC. Amino acids: CASSSASGGAYNEQFF. The rearrangement joins TRBV28 to TRBJ2-1; TRBD2 matches at 12 bases. The germline V gene has CDR1 MDHEN and CDR2 SYDVKM. V lost 4 bases, J lost 2 bases, and 3 bases stayed unmatched. The CDR3 sequence is 16 residues long.

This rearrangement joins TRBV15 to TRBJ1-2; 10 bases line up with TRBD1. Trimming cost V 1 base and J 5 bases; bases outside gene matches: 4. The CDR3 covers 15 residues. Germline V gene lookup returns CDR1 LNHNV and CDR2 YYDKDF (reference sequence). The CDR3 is CATSRGGTGVYGYTF. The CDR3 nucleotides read TGTGCCACCAGCAGAGGTGGGACAGGGGTTTATGGCTACACCTTC.

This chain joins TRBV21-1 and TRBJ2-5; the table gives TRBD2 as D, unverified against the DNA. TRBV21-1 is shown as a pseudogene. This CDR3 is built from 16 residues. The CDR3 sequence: CASSKNTPRALETQYF. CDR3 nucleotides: TGTGCCAGCAGCAAAAATACCCCCCGAGCGTTAGAGACCCAGTACTTC.

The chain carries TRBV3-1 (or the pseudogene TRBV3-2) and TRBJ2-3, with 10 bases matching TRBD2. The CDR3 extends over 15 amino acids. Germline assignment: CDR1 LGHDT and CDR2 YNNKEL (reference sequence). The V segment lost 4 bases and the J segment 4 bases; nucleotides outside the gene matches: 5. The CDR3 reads CASSRSGGAADTQYF. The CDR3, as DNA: TGTGCCAGCAGCCGGAGCGGGGGGGCCGCAGATACGCAGTATTTT.

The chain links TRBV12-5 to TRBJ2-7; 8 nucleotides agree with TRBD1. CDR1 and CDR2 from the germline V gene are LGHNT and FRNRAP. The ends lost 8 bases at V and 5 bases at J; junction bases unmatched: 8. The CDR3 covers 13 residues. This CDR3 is CASRGQEDNEQYF. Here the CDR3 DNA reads TGTGCTAGTCGGGGACAGGAAGACAACGAGCAGTACTTC.

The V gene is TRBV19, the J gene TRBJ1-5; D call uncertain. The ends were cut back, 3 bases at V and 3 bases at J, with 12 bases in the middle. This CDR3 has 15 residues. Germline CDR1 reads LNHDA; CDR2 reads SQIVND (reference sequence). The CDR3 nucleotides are TGTGCCAGTAGTATTGGGCAGGTTATCAATCAGCCCCAGCATTTT. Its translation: CASSIGQVINQPQHF.

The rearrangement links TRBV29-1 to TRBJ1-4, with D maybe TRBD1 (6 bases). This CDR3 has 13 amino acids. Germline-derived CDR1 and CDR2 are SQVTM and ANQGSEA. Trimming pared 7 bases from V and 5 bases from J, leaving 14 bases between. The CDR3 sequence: CSALDSKNEKLFF. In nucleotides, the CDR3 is TGCAGCGCTCTGGACAGCAAGAATGAAAAACTGTTTTTT.

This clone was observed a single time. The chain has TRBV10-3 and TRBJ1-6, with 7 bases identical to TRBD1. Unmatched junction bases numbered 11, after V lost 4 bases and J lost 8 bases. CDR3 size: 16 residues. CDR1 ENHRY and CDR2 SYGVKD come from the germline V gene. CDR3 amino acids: CAISATGLGVDSPLHF. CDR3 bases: TGTGCCATCAGTGCGACAGGGTTGGGTGTGGATTCACCCCTCCACTTT.

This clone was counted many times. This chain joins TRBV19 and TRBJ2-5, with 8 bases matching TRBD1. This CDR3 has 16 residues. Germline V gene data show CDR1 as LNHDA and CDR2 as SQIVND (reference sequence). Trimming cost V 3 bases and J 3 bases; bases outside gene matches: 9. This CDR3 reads CASSIGLQGVKETQYF. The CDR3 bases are TGTGCCAGTAGTATTGGTCTACAGGGGGTAAAAGAGACCCAGTACTTC.

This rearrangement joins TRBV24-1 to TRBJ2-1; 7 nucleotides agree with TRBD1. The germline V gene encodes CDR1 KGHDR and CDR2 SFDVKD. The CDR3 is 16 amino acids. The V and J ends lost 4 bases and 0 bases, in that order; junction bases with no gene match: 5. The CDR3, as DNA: TGTGCCACCAGTGAAAGACAGGGCGGCTCCTACAATGAGCAGTTCTTC. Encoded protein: CATSERQGGSYNEQFF.

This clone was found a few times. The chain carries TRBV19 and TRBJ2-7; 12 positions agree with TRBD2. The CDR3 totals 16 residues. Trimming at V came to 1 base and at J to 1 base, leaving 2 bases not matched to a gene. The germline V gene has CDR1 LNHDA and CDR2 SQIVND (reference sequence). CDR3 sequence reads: CASSIGLAGGSYEQYF. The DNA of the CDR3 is TGTGCCAGTAGTATAGGTCTAGCGGGAGGGTCCTACGAGCAGTACTTC.

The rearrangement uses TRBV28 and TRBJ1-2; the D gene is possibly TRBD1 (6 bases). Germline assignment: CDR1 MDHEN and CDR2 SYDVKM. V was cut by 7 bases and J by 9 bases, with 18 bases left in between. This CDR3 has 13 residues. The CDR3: CASIESGHPSYTF. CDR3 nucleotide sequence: TGTGCCAGCATCGAATCGGGACACCCCAGCTACACCTTC.

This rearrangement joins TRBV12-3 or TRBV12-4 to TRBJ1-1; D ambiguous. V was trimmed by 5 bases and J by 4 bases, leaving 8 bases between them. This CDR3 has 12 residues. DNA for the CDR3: TGTGCCAGCAGTCGCCGGGGCACTGAAGCTTTCTTT. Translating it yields CASSRRGTEAFF.

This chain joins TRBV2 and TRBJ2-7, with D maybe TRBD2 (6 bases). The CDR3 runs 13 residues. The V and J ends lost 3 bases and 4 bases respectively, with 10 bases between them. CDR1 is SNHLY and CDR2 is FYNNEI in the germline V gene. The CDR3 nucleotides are TGTGCCAGCAGTGATTCAGGGAGGTACGAGCAGTACTTC. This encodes CASSDSGRYEQYF. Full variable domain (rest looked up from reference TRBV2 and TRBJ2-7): EPEVTQTPSHQVTQMGQEVILRCVPISNHLYFYWYRQILGQKVEFLVSFYNNEISEKSEIFDDQFSVERPDGSNFTLKIRSTKLEDSAMYFCASSDSGRYEQYFGPGTRLTVT.

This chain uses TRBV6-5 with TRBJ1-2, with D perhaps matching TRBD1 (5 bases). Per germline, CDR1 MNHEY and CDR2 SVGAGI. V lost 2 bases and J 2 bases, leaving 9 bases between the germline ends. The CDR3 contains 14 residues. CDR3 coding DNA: TGTGCCAGCAGTTACGACGACAGCAACTATGGCTACACCTTC. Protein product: CASSYDDSNYGYTF.

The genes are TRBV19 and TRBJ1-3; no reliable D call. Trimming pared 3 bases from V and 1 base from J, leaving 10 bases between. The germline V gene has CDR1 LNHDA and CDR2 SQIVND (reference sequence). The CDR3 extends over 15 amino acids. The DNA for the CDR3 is TGTGCCAGTAGTATGAGGGAGTCATCTGGAAACACCATATATTTT. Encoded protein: CASSMRESSGNTIYF.

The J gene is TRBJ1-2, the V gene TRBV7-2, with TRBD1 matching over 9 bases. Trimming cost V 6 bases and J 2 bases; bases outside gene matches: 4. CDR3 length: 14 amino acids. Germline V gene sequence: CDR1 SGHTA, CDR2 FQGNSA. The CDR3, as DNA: TGTGCCAGCAGGGGACAGGGTGAGAACTATGGCTACACCTTC. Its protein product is CASRGQGENYGYTF.

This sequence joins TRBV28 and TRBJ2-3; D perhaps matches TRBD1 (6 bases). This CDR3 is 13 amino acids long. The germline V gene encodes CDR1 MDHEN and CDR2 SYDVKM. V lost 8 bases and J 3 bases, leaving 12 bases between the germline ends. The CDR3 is CASLDRNTDTQYF. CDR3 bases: TGTGCCAGCTTGGACAGAAATACAGATACGCAGTATTTT.

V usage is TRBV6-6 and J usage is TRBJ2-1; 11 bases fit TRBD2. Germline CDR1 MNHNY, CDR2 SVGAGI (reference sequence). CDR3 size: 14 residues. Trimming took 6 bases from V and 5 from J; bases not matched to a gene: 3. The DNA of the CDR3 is TGTGCCAGCAGCAATAGCGGGAGGGACAATGAGCAGTTCTTC. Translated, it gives CASSNSGRDNEQFF.

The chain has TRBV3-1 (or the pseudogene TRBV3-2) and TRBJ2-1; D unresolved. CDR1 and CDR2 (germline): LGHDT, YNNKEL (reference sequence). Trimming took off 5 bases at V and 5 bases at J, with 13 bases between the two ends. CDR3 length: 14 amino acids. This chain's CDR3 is CASSSLGTDNEQFF. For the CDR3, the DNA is TGTGCCAGCAGCTCTCTAGGCACTGACAATGAGCAGTTCTTC.

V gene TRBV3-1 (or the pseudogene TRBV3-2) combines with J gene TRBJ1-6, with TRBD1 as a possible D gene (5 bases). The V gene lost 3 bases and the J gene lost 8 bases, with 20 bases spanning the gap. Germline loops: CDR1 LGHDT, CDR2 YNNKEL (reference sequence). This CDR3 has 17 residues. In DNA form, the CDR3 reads TGTGCCAGCAGCCATCGAGCCAATAGGGGTACGGATTCACCCCTCCACTTT. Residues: CASSHRANRGTDSPLHF.